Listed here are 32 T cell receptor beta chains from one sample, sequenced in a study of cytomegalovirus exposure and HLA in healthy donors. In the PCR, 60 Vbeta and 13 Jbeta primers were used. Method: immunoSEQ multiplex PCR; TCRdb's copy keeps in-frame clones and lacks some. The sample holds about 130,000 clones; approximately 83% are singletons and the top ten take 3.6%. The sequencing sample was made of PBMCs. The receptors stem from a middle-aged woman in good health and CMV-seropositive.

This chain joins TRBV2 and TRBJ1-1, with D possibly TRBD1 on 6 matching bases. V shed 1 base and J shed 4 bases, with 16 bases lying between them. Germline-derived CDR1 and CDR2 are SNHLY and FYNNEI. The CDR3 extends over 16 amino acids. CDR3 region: CASSEGAGALGTEAFF. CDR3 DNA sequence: TGTGCCAGCAGTGAAGGGGCAGGGGCATTGGGCACTGAAGCTTTCTTT.

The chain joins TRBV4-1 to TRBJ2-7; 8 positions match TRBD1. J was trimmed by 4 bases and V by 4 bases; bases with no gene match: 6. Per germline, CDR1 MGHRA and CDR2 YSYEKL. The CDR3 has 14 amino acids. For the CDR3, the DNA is TGCGCCAGCAGCCTGGAACGACAGGGGTACGAGCAGTACTTC. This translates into CASSLERQGYEQYF.

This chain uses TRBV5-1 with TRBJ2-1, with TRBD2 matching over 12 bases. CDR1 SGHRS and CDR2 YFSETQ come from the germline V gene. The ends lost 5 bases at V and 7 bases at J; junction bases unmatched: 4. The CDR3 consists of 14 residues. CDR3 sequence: CASSYGTSGNEQFF. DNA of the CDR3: TGCGCCAGCAGTTACGGGACTAGCGGGAATGAGCAGTTCTTC.

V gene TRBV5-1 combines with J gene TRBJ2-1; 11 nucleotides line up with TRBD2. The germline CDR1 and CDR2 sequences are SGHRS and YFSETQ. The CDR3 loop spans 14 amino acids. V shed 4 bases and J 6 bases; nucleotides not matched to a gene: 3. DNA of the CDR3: TGCGCCAGCAGCAGAGGGACTAGCGGCAATGAGCAGTTCTTC. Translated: CASSRGTSGNEQFF. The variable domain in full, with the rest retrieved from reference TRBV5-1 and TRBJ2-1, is KAGVTQTPRYLIKTRGQQVTLSCSPISGHRSVSWYQQTPGQGLQFLFEYFSETQRNKGNFPGRFSGRQFSNSRSEMNVSTLELGDSALYLCASSRGTSGNEQFFGPGTRLTVL.

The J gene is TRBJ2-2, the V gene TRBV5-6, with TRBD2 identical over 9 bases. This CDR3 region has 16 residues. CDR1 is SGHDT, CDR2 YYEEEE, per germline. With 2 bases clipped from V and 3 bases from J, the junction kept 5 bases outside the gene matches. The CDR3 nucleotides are TGTGCCAGCAGCTTATCGCTAGCGGGATACACCGGGGAGCTGTTTTTT. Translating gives CASSLSLAGYTGELFF. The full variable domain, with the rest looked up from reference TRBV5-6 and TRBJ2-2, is DAGVTQSPTHLIKTRGQQVTLRCSPKSGHDTVSWYQQALGQGPQFIFQYYEEEERQRGNFPDRFSGHQFPNYSSELNVNALLLGDSALYLCASSLSLAGYTGELFFGEGSRLTVL.

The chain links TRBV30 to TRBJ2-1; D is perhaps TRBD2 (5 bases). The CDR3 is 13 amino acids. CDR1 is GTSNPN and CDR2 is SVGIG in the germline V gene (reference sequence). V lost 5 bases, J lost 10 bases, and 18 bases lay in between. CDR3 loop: CAWEGVRAGEQFF. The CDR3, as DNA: TGTGCCTGGGAGGGAGTGAGGGCCGGGGAGCAGTTCTTC.

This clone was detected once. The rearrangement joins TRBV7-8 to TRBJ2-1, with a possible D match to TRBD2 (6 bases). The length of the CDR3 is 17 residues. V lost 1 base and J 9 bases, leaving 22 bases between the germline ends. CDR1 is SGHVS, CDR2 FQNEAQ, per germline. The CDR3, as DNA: TGTGCCAGCAGCTTAGGGTACCGGGGACTCACCACGAGTGAGCAGTTCTTC. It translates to CASSLGYRGLTTSEQFF.

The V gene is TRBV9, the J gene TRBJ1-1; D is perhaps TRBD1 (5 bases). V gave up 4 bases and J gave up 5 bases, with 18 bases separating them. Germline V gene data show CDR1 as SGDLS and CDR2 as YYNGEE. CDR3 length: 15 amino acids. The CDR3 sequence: CASSPPGSGGTEAFF. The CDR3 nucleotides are TGTGCCAGCAGCCCACCGGGGTCGGGGGGAACTGAAGCTTTCTTT.

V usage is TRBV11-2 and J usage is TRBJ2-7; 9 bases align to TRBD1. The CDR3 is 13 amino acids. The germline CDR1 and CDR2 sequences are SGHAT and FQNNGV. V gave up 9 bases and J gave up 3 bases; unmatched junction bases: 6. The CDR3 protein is CASRTGDYYEQYF. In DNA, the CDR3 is TGTGCCAGTAGGACAGGGGACTACTACGAGCAGTACTTC.

The CDR3 spells CASSQVGVESNEQFF. CDR3 nucleotide sequence: TGTGCCAGCAGCCAAGTTGGTGTAGAATCCAATGAGCAGTTCTTC. The chain has TRBV4-2 and TRBJ2-1; D not resolved. The CDR3 loop spans 15 amino acids. Deletions cut 1 base from V and 6 bases from J, with 13 bases between. CDR1 and CDR2 from the germline V gene are LGHNA and YNFKEQ.

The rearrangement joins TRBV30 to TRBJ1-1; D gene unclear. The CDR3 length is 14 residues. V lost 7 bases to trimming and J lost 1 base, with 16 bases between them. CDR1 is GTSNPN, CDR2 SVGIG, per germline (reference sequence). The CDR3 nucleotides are TGTGCCTTGCCCCGGGGTTCTGGGAACACTGAAGCTTTCTTT. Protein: CALPRGSGNTEAFF. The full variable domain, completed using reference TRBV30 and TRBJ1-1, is SQTIHQWPATLVQPVGSPLSLECTVEGTSNPNLYWYRQAAGRGLQLLFYSVGIGQISSEVPQNLSASRPQDRQFILSSKKLLLSDSGFYLCALPRGSGNTEAFFGQGTRLTVV.

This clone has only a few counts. CDR3 in DNA: TGTGCCAGCAGTGATACCCGGGGGGGGGTAGCCAAAAACATTCAGTACTTC. This encodes CASSDTRGGVAKNIQYF. The chain has TRBV6-1 and TRBJ2-4; 8 nucleotides line up with TRBD2. V trimming: 3 bases; J trimming: 0 bases; junction bases outside the gene matches: 7. CDR1 is MNHNS and CDR2 is SASEGT in the germline V gene. This CDR3 is 17 amino acids long.

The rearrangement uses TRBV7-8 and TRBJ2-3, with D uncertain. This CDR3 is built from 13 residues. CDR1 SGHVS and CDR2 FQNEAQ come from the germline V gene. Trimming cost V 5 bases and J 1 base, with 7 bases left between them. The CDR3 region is CASSIGGTDTQYF. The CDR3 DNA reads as TGTGCCAGCAGCATAGGCGGCACAGATACGCAGTATTTT.

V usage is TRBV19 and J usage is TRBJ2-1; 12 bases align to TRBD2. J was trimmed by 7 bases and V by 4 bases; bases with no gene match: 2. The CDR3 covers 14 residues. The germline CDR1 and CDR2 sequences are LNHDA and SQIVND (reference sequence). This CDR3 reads CASSRTSGMNEQFF. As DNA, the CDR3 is TGTGCCAGTAGTAGGACTAGCGGGATGAATGAGCAGTTCTTC.

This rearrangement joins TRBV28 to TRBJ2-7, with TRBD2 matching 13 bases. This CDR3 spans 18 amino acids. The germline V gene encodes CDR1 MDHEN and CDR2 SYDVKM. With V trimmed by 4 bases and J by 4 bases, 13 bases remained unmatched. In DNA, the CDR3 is TGTGCCAGCAGTTCCCCTGGACTAGCGGGGGTTCAGTTATACGAGCAGTACTTC. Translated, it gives CASSSPGLAGVQLYEQYF.

The CDR3: CASSFRQGVYEQYF. DNA for the CDR3: TGTGCCAGCAGCTTCCGACAGGGTGTCTACGAGCAGTACTTC. The chain links TRBV5-6 to TRBJ2-7; 7 bases align to TRBD1. The CDR3 loop spans 14 amino acids. Germline V gives CDR1 SGHDT, CDR2 YYEEEE. Unmatched junction bases numbered 5, after V lost 2 bases and J lost 3 bases.

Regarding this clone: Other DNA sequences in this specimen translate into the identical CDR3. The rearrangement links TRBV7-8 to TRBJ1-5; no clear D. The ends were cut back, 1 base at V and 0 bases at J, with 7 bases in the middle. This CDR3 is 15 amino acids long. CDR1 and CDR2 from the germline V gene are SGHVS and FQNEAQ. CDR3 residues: CASSLGLNSNQPQHF. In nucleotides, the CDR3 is TGTGCCAGCAGCTTAGGACTTAATAGCAATCAGCCCCAGCATTTT.

The CDR3: CASSAGQRTYEQYF. The CDR3 bases are TGTGCCAGCAGTGCGGGACAGAGGACCTACGAGCAGTACTTC. The rearrangement uses TRBV6-1 and TRBJ2-7; TRBD1 matches at 7 bases. CDR3 size: 14 residues. Germline V gene lookup returns CDR1 MNHNS and CDR2 SASEGT. Trimming cost V 4 bases and J 2 bases; bases outside gene matches: 5.

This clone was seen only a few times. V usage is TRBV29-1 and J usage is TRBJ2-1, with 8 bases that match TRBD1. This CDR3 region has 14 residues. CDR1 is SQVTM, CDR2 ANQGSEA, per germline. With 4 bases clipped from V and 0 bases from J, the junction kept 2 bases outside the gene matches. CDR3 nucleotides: TGCAGCGTTGTTACAGGGGGCTCCTACAATGAGCAGTTCTTC. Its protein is CSVVTGGSYNEQFF.

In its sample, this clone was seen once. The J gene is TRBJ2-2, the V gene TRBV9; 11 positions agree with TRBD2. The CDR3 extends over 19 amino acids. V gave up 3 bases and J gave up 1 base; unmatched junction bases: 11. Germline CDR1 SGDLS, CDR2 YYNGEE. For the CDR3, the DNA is TGTGCCAGCAGCGCTGTAACGGGACTAGCGGAGATGAACACCGGGGAGCTGTTTTTT. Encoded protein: CASSAVTGLAEMNTGELFF.

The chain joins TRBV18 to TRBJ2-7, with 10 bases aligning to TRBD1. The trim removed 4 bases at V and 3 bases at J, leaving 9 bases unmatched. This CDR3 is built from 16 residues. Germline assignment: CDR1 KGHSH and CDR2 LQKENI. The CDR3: CASSRGQTGGGYEQYF. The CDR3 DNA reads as TGTGCCAGCTCACGAGGGCAGACAGGGGGCGGCTACGAGCAGTACTTC.

The CDR3 sequence: CASSPTAHEQYF. CDR3 nucleotide sequence: TGTGCCAGCAGCCCTACTGCTCACGAGCAGTACTTC. The J gene is TRBJ2-7, the V gene TRBV6-5; D not certain. V was trimmed by 6 bases and J by 5 bases, leaving 11 bases between them. The CDR3 covers 12 residues. In germline, CDR1 is MNHEY, CDR2 SVGAGI.

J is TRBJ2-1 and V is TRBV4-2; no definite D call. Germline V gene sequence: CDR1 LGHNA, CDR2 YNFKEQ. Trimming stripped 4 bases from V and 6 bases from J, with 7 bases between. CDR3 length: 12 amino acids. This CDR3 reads CASSPDFNEQFF. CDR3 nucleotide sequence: TGTGCCAGCAGCCCAGACTTCAATGAGCAGTTCTTC.

The CDR3 here is CASSFSGSGTGELFF. The CDR3 DNA follows: TGCGCCAGCAGCTTTAGCGGGAGTGGTACCGGGGAGCTGTTTTTT. The chain carries TRBV5-1 and TRBJ2-2; 9 nucleotides agree with TRBD2. This CDR3 comprises 15 residues. V lost 2 bases, J lost 5 bases, and 4 bases stayed unmatched. Germline assignment: CDR1 SGHRS and CDR2 YFSETQ.

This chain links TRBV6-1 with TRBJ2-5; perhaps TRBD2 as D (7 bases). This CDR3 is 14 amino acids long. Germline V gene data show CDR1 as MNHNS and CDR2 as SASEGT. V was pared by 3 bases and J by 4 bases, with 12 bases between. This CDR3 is CASSDLGGGETQYF. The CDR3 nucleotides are TGTGCCAGCAGTGATTTAGGGGGGGGAGAGACCCAGTACTTC.

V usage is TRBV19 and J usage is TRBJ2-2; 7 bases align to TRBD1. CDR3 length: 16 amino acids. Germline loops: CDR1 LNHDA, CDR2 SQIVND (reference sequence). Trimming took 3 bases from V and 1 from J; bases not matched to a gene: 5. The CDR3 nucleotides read TGTGCCAGTAGTATCTGGGACAGTTTGAACACCGGGGAGCTGTTTTTT. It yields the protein CASSIWDSLNTGELFF.

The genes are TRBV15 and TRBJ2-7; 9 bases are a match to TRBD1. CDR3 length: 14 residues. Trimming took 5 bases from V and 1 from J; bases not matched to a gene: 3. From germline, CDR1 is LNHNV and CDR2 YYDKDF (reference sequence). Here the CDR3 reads CATSRDRVSYEQYF. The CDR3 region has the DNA TGTGCCACCAGCCGGGACAGGGTTTCCTACGAGCAGTACTTC.

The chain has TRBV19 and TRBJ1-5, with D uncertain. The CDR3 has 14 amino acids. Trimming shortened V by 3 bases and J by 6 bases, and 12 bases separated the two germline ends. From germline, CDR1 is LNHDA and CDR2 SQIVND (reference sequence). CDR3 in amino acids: CASSMEQPTQPQHF. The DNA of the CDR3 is TGTGCCAGTAGTATGGAACAGCCGACTCAGCCCCAGCATTTT.

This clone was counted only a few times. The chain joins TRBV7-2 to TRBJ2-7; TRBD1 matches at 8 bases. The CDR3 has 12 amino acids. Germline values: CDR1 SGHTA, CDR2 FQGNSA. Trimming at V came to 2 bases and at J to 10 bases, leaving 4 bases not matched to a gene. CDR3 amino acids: CASSLPTGDQYF. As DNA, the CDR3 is TGTGCCAGCAGCTTACCGACAGGGGACCAGTACTTC.

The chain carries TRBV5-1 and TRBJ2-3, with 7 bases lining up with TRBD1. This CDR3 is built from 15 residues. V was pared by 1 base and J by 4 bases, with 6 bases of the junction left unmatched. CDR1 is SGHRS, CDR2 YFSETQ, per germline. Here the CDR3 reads CASSLRDRIADTQYF. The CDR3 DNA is TGCGCCAGCAGCTTGAGGGACAGAATAGCAGATACGCAGTATTTT.

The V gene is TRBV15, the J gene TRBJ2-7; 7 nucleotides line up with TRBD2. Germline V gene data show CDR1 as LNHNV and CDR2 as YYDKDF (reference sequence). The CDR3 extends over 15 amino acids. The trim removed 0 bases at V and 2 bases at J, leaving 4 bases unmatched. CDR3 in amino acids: CATSRDEGGPYEQYF. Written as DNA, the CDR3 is TGTGCCACCAGCAGAGACGAGGGAGGGCCCTACGAGCAGTACTTC. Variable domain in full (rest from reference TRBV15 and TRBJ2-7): DAMVIQNPRYQVTQFGKPVTLSCSQTLNHNVMYWYQQKSSQAPKLLFHYYDKDFNNEADTPDNFQSRRPNTSFCFLDIRSPGLGDTAMYLCATSRDEGGPYEQYFGPGTRLTVT.

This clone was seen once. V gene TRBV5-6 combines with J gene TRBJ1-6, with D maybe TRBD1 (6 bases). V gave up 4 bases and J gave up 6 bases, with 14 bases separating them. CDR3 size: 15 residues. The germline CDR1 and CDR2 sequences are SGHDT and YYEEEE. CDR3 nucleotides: TGTGCCAGCAGCCCCGACAGGTTGATTAATTCACCCCTCCACTTT. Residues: CASSPDRLINSPLHF. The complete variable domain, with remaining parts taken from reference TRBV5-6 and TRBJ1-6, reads DAGVTQSPTHLIKTRGQQVTLRCSPKSGHDTVSWYQQALGQGPQFIFQYYEEEERQRGNFPDRFSGHQFPNYSSELNVNALLLGDSALYLCASSPDRLINSPLHFGNGTRLTVT.